Following are 9 T cell receptor beta chains from one sample sequenced in a study of OX40 agonist ivuxolimab in advanced cancers. Sequencing used immunoSEQ multiplex PCR; TCRdb keeps in-frame clones, though not all of them. Here the sample spans 85,000 to 130,000 clones, approximately 90% being singletons. Source: CD4+ or CD8+ T cells sorted from blood, taken in a trial of the OX40 agonist ivuxolimab. The receptors originated from an adult with an advanced solid tumor such as melanoma, head and neck, liver or kidney cancer.

The gene calls are TRBV2 and TRBJ2-5; 8 bases fit TRBD1. CDR1 and CDR2 from the germline V gene are SNHLY and FYNNEI. Germline trimming cut 7 bases from V and 2 bases from J; bases unmatched to any gene: 3. This CDR3 region has 13 residues. This CDR3 is CASMRDRQETQYF. The CDR3 nucleotides read TGTGCCAGCATGAGGGACAGGCAAGAGACCCAGTACTTC.

V is TRBV28 and J is TRBJ2-1, with D possibly being TRBD2 (5 bases). V was shortened by 6 bases and J by 13 bases, with 19 bases between the two germline ends. The CDR3 extends over 13 amino acids. Germline loops: CDR1 MDHEN, CDR2 SYDVKM. For the CDR3, the DNA is TGTGCCAGCAGACACCCTGGGAGTCTACCACAGTTCTTC. It translates to CASRHPGSLPQFF.

The V and J genes are TRBV29-1 and TRBJ2-5; D is perhaps TRBD1 or TRBD2 (6 bases each). Trimming shortened V by 4 bases and J by 5 bases, and 17 bases separated the two germline ends. Germline values: CDR1 SQVTM, CDR2 ANQGSEA. The CDR3 sequence is 14 residues long. CDR3 sequence (DNA): TGCAGCGTTGGGAGCACGACAGGAGGGGAGACCCAGTACTTC. Amino acids: CSVGSTTGGETQYF.

The chain is built from TRBV19 and TRBJ2-5; the match to TRBD1 covers 8 bases. CDR1 is LNHDA and CDR2 is SQIVND in the germline V gene (reference sequence). V was pared by 5 bases and J by 3 bases, with 2 bases of the junction left unmatched. The CDR3 is made up of 13 amino acids. The CDR3 spells CASSGGQEETQYF. DNA for the CDR3: TGTGCCAGTAGTGGGGGACAGGAAGAGACCCAGTACTTC.

The J gene is TRBJ2-3, the V gene TRBV27, with D unresolved. Germline lookup yields CDR1 MNHEY and CDR2 SMNVEV (reference sequence). Trimming left V 6 bases short and J 6 bases short, with 7 bases between. The CDR3 is made up of 11 amino acids. The CDR3 DNA sequence: TGTGCCAGCAGAGGTACGGATACGCAGTATTTT. Translated: CASRGTDTQYF.

A single count supports this clone. The chain has TRBV6-5 and TRBJ2-1; D not certain. The V gene's germline CDR1 is MNHEY and CDR2 SVGAGI. V shed 6 bases and J shed 1 base, with 13 bases lying between them. The CDR3 runs to 15 residues. The CDR3 reads CASRPSGRSYNEQFF. The DNA of the CDR3 is TGTGCCAGCAGACCCTCCGGAAGGTCCTACAATGAGCAGTTCTTC.

The gene calls are TRBV5-6 and TRBJ2-2; unclear D gene. V dropped 0 bases and J dropped 4 bases, with 1 base sitting between them. Germline-derived CDR1 and CDR2 are SGHDT and YYEEEE. The CDR3 runs 12 residues. Written as DNA, the CDR3 is TGTGCCAGCAGCTTGGCCACCGGGGAGCTGTTTTTT. It is translated as CASSLATGELFF.

This clone is a singleton in its sample. CDR3 loop: CASSQGGLARGNEQFF. CDR3 coding DNA: TGCGCCAGCAGCCAAGGCGGACTAGCTCGAGGCAATGAGCAGTTCTTC. The V gene is TRBV4-3, the J gene TRBJ2-1, with 8 positions matching TRBD2. This CDR3 contains 16 residues. J was trimmed by 6 bases and V by 1 base; bases with no gene match: 8. CDR1 and CDR2 from the germline V gene are LGHNA and YSLEER.

This rearrangement joins TRBV5-1 to TRBJ2-5, with 10 bases aligning to TRBD2. From germline, CDR1 is SGHRS and CDR2 YFSETQ. This CDR3 is 18 amino acids long. V dropped 0 bases and J dropped 1; count of bases not matched to a gene: 9. For the CDR3, the DNA is TGCGCCAGCAGCTTGGGAATAGCGGGAGGCCCTGCCCAAGAGACCCAGTACTTC. Its translation: CASSLGIAGGPAQETQYF.